This TCR beta chain was sequenced for a study of CXCR3-negative and CXCR3-positive naive CD8 T cells. In terms of frequency, this clonotype is medium-sized. UMI-labeled TRB cDNA libraries were prepared by 5' RACE. No DNA is given; TCRdb re-called the 5' RACE reads and lists each CDR3 protein once. The listing contains under 9,000 distinct CDR3 sequences. CDR1 is PRHDT, CDR2 FYEKMQ, per germline (reference sequence). The CDR3 runs to 13 residues. The receptor was isolated from a human donor in good health. Some clones in this sample may be carry-over from other donors' samples. The chain combines TRBV13 with TRBJ2-7. Sequencing input: naive CXCR3- CD8+ T cells from blood. The subset here: CD45RO-CCR7+CD27+CD95- naive CD8+ T cells lacking CXCR3 (TNR3-). CDR3 loop: CASSLWVSYEQYF.